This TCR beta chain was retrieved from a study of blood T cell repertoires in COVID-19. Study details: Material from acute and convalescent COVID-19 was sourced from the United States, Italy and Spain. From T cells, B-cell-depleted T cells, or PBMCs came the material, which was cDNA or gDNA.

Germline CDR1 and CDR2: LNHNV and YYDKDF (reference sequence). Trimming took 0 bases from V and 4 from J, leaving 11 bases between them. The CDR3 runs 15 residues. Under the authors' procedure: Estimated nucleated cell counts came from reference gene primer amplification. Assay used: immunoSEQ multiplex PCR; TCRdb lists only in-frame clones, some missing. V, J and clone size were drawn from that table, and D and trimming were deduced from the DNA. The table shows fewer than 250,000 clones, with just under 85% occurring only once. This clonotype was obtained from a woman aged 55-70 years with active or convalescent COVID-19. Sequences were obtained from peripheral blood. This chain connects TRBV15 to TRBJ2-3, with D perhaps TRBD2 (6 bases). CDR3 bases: TGTGCCACCAGCAGAGATTCGCGGGGCGCAGATACGCAGTATTTT. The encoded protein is CATSRDSRGADTQYF.